This is a list of T cell receptor beta chains from one sample in a study of OX40 agonist ivuxolimab in advanced cancers. Using immunoSEQ multiplex PCR, the repertoire was profiled, and TCRdb retains in-frame clones only, with some absent. The sample yields some 20,000 clones, roughly 78% seen once. Material: CD4+ or CD8+ T cells sorted from blood, obtained in a trial of the OX40 agonist ivuxolimab. These receptors were obtained from an adult with an advanced solid tumor such as melanoma, head and neck, liver or kidney cancer. Both conserved end residues are part of each CDR3. A D gene is named only where the DNA matches it firmly. Some rows have no size entry. The others give once, few or many, or a class for an expanded clone.

-	TRBV11-3	-	TRBJ2-2	TGTGCCAGCAGCTTAGGAGCGAACACCGGGGAGCTGTTTTTT	CASSLGANTGELFF
-	TRBV5-5	-	TRBJ1-2	TGTGCCAGCAGCTTGGTAGCAGCGAACTATGGCTACACCTTC	CASSLVAANYGYTF
-	TRBV5-5	-	TRBJ2-5	TGTGCCAGCAGCTTGCGGTCAGAGACCCAGTACTTC	CASSLRSETQYF
TRBD1	TRBV29-1	-	TRBJ2-7	TGCAGCGCCATGGGGGGGACAGGGGTCTACGAGCAGTACTTC	CSAMGGTGVYEQYF
TRBD1	TRBV6-6	-	TRBJ2-1	TGTGCCAGCGGGACAGGGATCAATGAGCAGTTCTTC	CASGTGINEQFF
-	TRBV25-1	-	TRBJ2-7	TGTGCCAGAAATGGGGCTCCTTTCGAGCAGTACTTC	CARNGAPFEQYF
TRBD1	TRBV13	-	TRBJ2-1	TGTGCCAGCAGCTTAGGGGGACAGGGGGAATATGAGCAGTTCTTC	CASSLGGQGEYEQFF
TRBD1	TRBV27	medium-sized	TRBJ1-6	TGTGCCAGCAGACATAGACAGGGGGTTGTTGGGAATTCACCCCTCCACTTT	CASRHRQGVVGNSPLHF
-	TRBV30	-	TRBJ1-2	TGTGCCTGGAGTGTAACACGGGGTGCGGATGGCTACACCTTC	CAWSVTRGADGYTF
-	TRBV28	-	TRBJ2-7	TGTGCCAGCAGTTTGCCAGGCGAGCAGTACTTC	CASSLPGEQYF
TRBD1	TRBV15	-	TRBJ1-3	TGTGCCACCAGTACCGCCTGGACAGGGGTAAACACCATATATTTT	CATSTAWTGVNTIYF
-	TRBV5-4	medium-sized	TRBJ2-7	TGTGCCAGCAGCTTCGATCTAACAGGCTTCGAGCAGTACTTC	CASSFDLTGFEQYF
TRBD1	TRBV15	-	TRBJ1-2	TGTGCCACCAGCACCCGGGACAGCGTTGACTATGGCTACACCTTC	CATSTRDSVDYGYTF
TRBD1	TRBV7-3	-	TRBJ2-3	TGTGCCAGCAGCTTGGGACAGGGAAGAGATACGCAGTATTTT	CASSLGQGRDTQYF
TRBD1	TRBV28	once	TRBJ2-3	TGTGCCAGCAGTTTCCCAGGACAGGACTCCACAGATACGCAGTATTTT	CASSFPGQDSTDTQYF
-	TRBV6-4	-	TRBJ2-2	TGTGCCAGTACGGAAGAAGGGGGGCGCACCGGGGAGCTGTTTTTT	CASTEEGGRTGELFF
-	TRBV4-1	-	TRBJ2-4	TGCGCCAGCAGCCAAGAGGGGACAATGGAAAACATTCAGTACTTC	CASSQEGTMENIQYF
-	TRBV5-1	-	TRBJ1-5	TGCGCCAGCAGCTTGGAAGGAGTTAGCAATCAGCCCCAGCATTTT	CASSLEGVSNQPQHF
-	TRBV28	-	TRBJ2-5	TGTGCCAGCAGCCCCCTACGGGGAGAGACCCAGTACTTC	CASSPLRGETQYF
TRBD1	TRBV19	-	TRBJ2-2	TGTGCCAGTAGCCGGGACAGGGACGGTTCCGGGGAGCTGTTTTTT	CASSRDRDGSGELFF
TRBD2	TRBV7-9	-	TRBJ2-1	TGTGCCAGCAGCCGCGGGGGGGCCCACCTAAATGAGCAGTTCTTC	CASSRGGAHLNEQFF
-	TRBV11-2	few	TRBJ2-7	TGTGCCAGCAGCTTAGGAGGGGGCTCCTACGAGCAGTACTTC	CASSLGGGSYEQYF
TRBD2	TRBV19	once	TRBJ2-1	TGTGCCAGTAGCGGGACTAGCGGGGGGCTCTACAATGAGCAGTTCTTC	CASSGTSGGLYNEQFF
-	TRBV5-5	few	TRBJ2-1	TGTGCCAGCAGCTTGGCCTTTTACCCTCCTGCGGGTGAGCAGTTCTTC	CASSLAFYPPAGEQFF
TRBD1	TRBV5-6	-	TRBJ1-6	TGTGCCAGCAGCACCATGACAGGGGCCAATTCACCCCTCCACTTT	CASSTMTGANSPLHF
-	TRBV19	-	TRBJ1-2	TGTGCCAGTAGTATTACAGGGATTAACTATGGCTACACCTTC	CASSITGINYGYTF
-	TRBV4-3	-	TRBJ2-2	TGCGCCAGCAGCGGGGGGTCGGGCATCGGGGAGCTGTTTTTT	CASSGGSGIGELFF
TRBD1	TRBV5-1	few	TRBJ2-7	TGCGCCAGCAGCTTGAGGGACAGTTTCTCCTACGAGCAGTACTTC	CASSLRDSFSYEQYF
-	TRBV27	-	TRBJ1-1	TGTGCCAGCAGTTTATCCGGGGGTACTGAAGCTTTCTTT	CASSLSGGTEAFF